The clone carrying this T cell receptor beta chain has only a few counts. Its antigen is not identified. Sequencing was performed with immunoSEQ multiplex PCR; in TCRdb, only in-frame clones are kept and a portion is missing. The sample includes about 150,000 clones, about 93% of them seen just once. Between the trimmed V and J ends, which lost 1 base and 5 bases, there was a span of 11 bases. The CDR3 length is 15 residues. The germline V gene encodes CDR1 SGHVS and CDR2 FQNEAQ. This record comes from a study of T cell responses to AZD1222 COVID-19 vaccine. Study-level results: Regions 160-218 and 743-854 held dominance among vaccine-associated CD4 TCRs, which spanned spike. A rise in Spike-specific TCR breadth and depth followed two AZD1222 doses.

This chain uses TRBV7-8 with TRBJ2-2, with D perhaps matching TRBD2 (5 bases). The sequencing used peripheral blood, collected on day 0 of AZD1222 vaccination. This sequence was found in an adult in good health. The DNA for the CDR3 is TGTGCCAGCAGCTTAGGGGTCCCGGGGACCGGGGAGCTGTTTTTT. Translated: CASSLGVPGTGELFF.